This T cell receptor beta chain emerged from a study of blood T cell repertoires in COVID-19. Produced via immunoSEQ multiplex PCR; TCRdb's table is partial and in-frame only. The sample contains 250,000 to 350,000 clones, about 85% of which appear only once. CDR3 length: 12 residues. Germline CDR1 reads GTSNPN; CDR2 reads SVGIG (reference sequence). Between the trimmed V and J ends, which lost 8 bases and 9 bases, there was a span of 14 bases. This clone was detected only a few times. The receptor was isolated from a man between 18 and 35 years old with active or convalescent COVID-19. The sequenced material came from peripheral blood. The V and J genes are TRBV30 and TRBJ1-6, with D perhaps matching TRBD1 (6 bases). The CDR3 spells CAPPGRGSPLHF. The CDR3 coding sequence is TGTGCCCCCCCGGGCAGGGGTTCACCCCTCCACTTT.